The present entry profiles one T cell receptor (beta chain) with its context. In the authors' methods: It was from reference gene primer amplification that nucleated cell counts were estimated. Measured with immunoSEQ multiplex PCR; TCRdb has only the in-frame clones, and not every one. V and J calls and clone size are given by that table; D and trimming were obtained from the DNA. Of 150,000 or so clones in the sample, 86% are singletons; the top ten hold around 8.4%. This CDR3 has 13 residues. Germline-derived CDR1 and CDR2 are MDHEN and SYDVKM. Trimming left V 5 bases short and J 4 bases short, with 6 bases between. The sample originates from a study of blood T cell repertoires in COVID-19. Study-wide context: There were acute and convalescent COVID-19 samples, and they came from the United States, Italy and Spain. In each case, the material was cDNA or gDNA derived from T cells, B-cell-depleted T cells, or PBMCs.

The chain has TRBV28 and TRBJ1-6; no firm D call. The sequenced sample consisted of peripheral blood. The sequence was obtained from an older woman with acute or convalescent COVID-19. CDR3: CASSQWYNSPLHF. CDR3 DNA: TGTGCCAGCAGTCAGTGGTATAATTCACCCCTCCACTTT.